The 8 T cell receptor beta chains listed next were all sequenced from one sample in a study of metastatic and nonmetastatic thyroid tumors. None of the patients had undergone any treatment ahead of thyroid surgery. TCRdb recomputed clones from the PCR reads via MiXCR. The sample yields 32,000 or so clones, about 18% seen once. Sequencing input: blood. The receptors derive from a male donor with papillary thyroid cancer or a benign thyroid nodule (not recorded which). Some clones in this sample may be carry-over from other donors' samples.

This clone was recorded at least ten times. The rearrangement links TRBV7-9 to TRBJ1-5; D gene uncertain. Trimming shortened V by 5 bases and J by 0 bases, and 11 bases separated the two germline ends. CDR1 and CDR2 (germline): SEHNR, FQNEAQ (reference sequence). This CDR3 comprises 15 residues. The CDR3 bases are TGTGCCAGCAGCCAAGACGGATATAGCAATCAGCCCCAGCATTTT. Its translation is CASSQDGYSNQPQHF.

There are many counts of this clone. The chain is built from TRBV18 and TRBJ1-5; D remains ambiguous. V was cut by 2 bases and J by 7 bases, with 12 bases left in between. CDR3 length: 14 amino acids. Germline loops: CDR1 KGHSH, CDR2 LQKENI. The CDR3 sequence is CASSPVEGYQPQHF. The CDR3 DNA reads TGTGCCAGCTCACCAGTAGAAGGGTACCAGCCCCAGCATTTT.

This clone was seen ten or more times. The rearrangement uses TRBV5-1 and TRBJ2-7; D is possibly TRBD2 (5 bases). V dropped 2 bases and J dropped 4 bases, with 10 bases sitting between them. The germline V gene encodes CDR1 SGHRS and CDR2 YFSETQ. The CDR3 is 13 amino acids. In nucleotides, the CDR3 is TGCGCCAGCAGCTTTACTAGGGATTACGAGCAGTACTTC. It translates to CASSFTRDYEQYF. The full variable domain, with the rest looked up from reference TRBV5-1 and TRBJ2-7, is KAGVTQTPRYLIKTRGQQVTLSCSPISGHRSVSWYQQTPGQGLQFLFEYFSETQRNKGNFPGRFSGRQFSNSRSEMNVSTLELGDSALYLCASSFTRDYEQYFGPGTRLTVT.

The rearrangement links TRBV6-1 to TRBJ1-4; no reliable D call. Looked up from germline, CDR1 is MNHNS and CDR2 is SASEGT. The V gene lost 3 bases and the J gene lost 8 bases, with 7 bases spanning the gap. This CDR3 region has 12 residues. The CDR3 loop reads CASSERVEKLFF. As DNA, the CDR3 is TGTGCCAGCAGTGAGAGAGTCGAAAAACTGTTTTTT.

This clone was counted many times. CDR3 DNA: TGCGCCAGCAGCTTGTTCTTGGCGGCCAACTACGAGCAGTACTTC. The encoded protein is CASSLFLAANYEQYF. The chain combines TRBV5-1 with TRBJ2-7; D gene ambiguous. The CDR3 has 15 residues. Trimming removed 1 base from V and 3 bases from J, with 14 bases in between. Germline values: CDR1 SGHRS, CDR2 YFSETQ. The whole variable domain, filled in from reference TRBV5-1 and TRBJ2-7, reads KAGVTQTPRYLIKTRGQQVTLSCSPISGHRSVSWYQQTPGQGLQFLFEYFSETQRNKGNFPGRFSGRQFSNSRSEMNVSTLELGDSALYLCASSLFLAANYEQYFGPGTRLTVT.

This clone was observed many times. This specimen includes other DNA sequences encoding the same CDR3. The chain carries TRBV6-1 and TRBJ2-3; 7 nucleotides line up with TRBD2. The germline CDR1 and CDR2 sequences are MNHNS and SASEGT. Trimming took 7 bases from V and 5 from J; bases not matched to a gene: 12. This CDR3 is 15 amino acids long. CDR3 nucleotide sequence: TGTGCCAGCATCCAATCAACTAGCGCTGGAGATACGCAGTATTTT. This encodes CASIQSTSAGDTQYF.

This clone was seen ten or more times. The chain uses TRBV6-2 or TRBV6-3 and TRBJ2-7; possibly TRBD2 for D (5 bases). The CDR3 extends over 14 amino acids. Trimming removed 5 bases at V and 1 base at J, with 12 bases between. Germline V CDR1 and CDR2: MNHEY, SVGEGT. This chain's CDR3 is CASSKAVGSYEQYF. CDR3 bases: TGTGCCAGCAGTAAAGCGGTAGGTTCCTACGAGCAGTACTTC.

This clone was found many times. The V call is TRBV24-1, the J call TRBJ1-2; a weak D match, TRBD1 (6 bases). The CDR3 runs 13 residues. Trimming pared 6 bases from V and 5 bases from J, leaving 12 bases between. Germline CDR1 and CDR2: KGHDR and SFDVKD. The CDR3 region is CATSPGVGYGYTF. DNA of the CDR3: TGTGCCACCAGTCCAGGGGTGGGATATGGCTACACCTTC.